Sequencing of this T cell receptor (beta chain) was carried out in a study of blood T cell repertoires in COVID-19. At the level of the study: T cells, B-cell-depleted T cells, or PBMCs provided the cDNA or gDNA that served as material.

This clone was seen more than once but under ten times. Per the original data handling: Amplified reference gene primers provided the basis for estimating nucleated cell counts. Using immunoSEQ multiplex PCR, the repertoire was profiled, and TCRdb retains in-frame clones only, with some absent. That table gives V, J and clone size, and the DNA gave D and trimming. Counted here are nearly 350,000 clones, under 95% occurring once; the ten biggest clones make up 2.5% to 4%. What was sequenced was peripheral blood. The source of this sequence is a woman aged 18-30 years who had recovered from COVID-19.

Written as DNA, the CDR3 is TGTGCCAGTAGCGGCGGAGGACTCACAGATACGCAGTATTTT. It codes for CASSGGGLTDTQYF. The rearrangement links TRBV19 to TRBJ2-3; TRBD2 is a possible D gene (5 bases). Germline V gene data show CDR1 as LNHDA and CDR2 as SQIVND (reference sequence). The length of the CDR3 is 14 residues. Trimming removed 6 bases from V and 2 bases from J, with 12 bases in between.